A selection of T cell receptor beta chains follows, all from one sample in a study of tissue T cells after allogeneic stem cell transplantation. The repertoire was sequenced with immunoSEQ multiplex PCR; TCRdb's copy has only in-frame clones and lacks some. This table has approximately 45,000 clones, 92% appearing once. The specimen was blood, collected before transplantation. The receptors shown here come from a woman aged 40 to 75 who later had graft-versus-host disease after an allogeneic stem cell transplant. CDR3s include the opening cysteine and the closing phenylalanine or tryptophan. A D gene is named only where the DNA matches it firmly. Not every row has a clone size; where given, it reads once, few, many or a size class.

d_call | j_call | clone_size | v_call | cdr3_aa | cdr3_nt
NA | TRBJ1-4 | NA | TRBV27 | CASSLSGRPREKLFF | TGTGCCAGCAGTTTATCCGGCAGACCCCGGGAAAAACTGTTTTTT
TRBD1 | TRBJ2-5 | NA | TRBV29-1 | CSPRLGQGRETQYF | TGCAGTCCTAGATTGGGACAGGGGAGAGAGACCCAGTACTTC
NA | TRBJ1-2 | NA | TRBV5-1 | CASSLERRGYGYTF | TGCGCCAGCAGCTTGGAGCGCCGTGGCTATGGCTACACCTTC
NA | TRBJ2-1 | NA | TRBV24-1 | CATSDGGRLGYNEQFF | TGTGCCACCAGTGATGGGGGCCGATTGGGATACAATGAGCAGTTCTTC
NA | TRBJ1-1 | once | TRBV7-9 | CASSFIDTEAFF | TGTGCCAGCAGCTTTATTGACACTGAAGCTTTCTTT
NA | TRBJ1-3 | NA | TRBV28 | CASSLSRNTIYF | TGTGCCAGCAGCCTATCGAGAAACACCATATATTTT
TRBD2 | TRBJ2-7 | few | TRBV4-1 | CASSQDSLAGTYEQYF | TGCGCCAGCAGCCAAGACAGTCTAGCGGGTACCTACGAGCAGTACTTC
TRBD2 | TRBJ2-1 | NA | TRBV5-1 | CASSFRGLAGEQFF | TGCGCCAGCAGCTTTCGGGGACTAGCGGGCGAGCAGTTCTTC
TRBD1 | TRBJ1-4 | NA | TRBV19 | CASSPIPGQGDEKLFF | TGTGCCAGTAGTCCAATACCGGGACAGGGGGACGAAAAACTGTTTTTT
NA | TRBJ2-3 | NA | TRBV11-3 | CASSLSFLRTDTQYF | TGTGCCAGCAGCTTATCGTTCCTTAGGACAGATACGCAGTATTTT
NA | TRBJ1-2 | NA | TRBV7-9 | CASSLAIGTAYGYTF | TGTGCCAGCAGCTTAGCAATAGGGACGGCCTATGGCTACACCTTC
TRBD2 | TRBJ2-7 | NA | TRBV20-1 | CSASVAGPSYEQYF | TGCAGTGCTAGTGTAGCGGGTCCCTCCTACGAGCAGTACTTC
NA | TRBJ2-1 | NA | TRBV7-2 | CATRTSSYNEQFF | TGTGCTACAAGGACGAGCTCCTACAATGAGCAGTTCTTC
TRBD2 | TRBJ2-1 | NA | TRBV29-1 | CSVEGGRAGYNEQFF | TGCAGCGTTGAAGGCGGGAGGGCCGGGTACAATGAGCAGTTCTTC
NA | TRBJ1-5 | NA | TRBV28 | CASSLHGGLNQPQHF | TGTGCCAGCAGTTTACATGGGGGACTAAATCAGCCCCAGCATTTT
NA | TRBJ2-3 | NA | TRBV11-3 | CASSLGGHPSTDTQYF | TGTGCCAGCAGCTTAGGAGGGCACCCTAGCACAGATACGCAGTATTTT
TRBD2 | TRBJ2-7 | NA | TRBV7-3 | CASSLGLARKDEQYF | TGTGCCAGCAGCTTAGGACTAGCACGTAAGGACGAGCAGTACTTC
NA | TRBJ1-6 | NA | TRBV4-3 | CASSQDFGRRNSPLHF | TGCGCCAGCAGCCAAGATTTCGGGCGGAGGAATTCACCCCTCCACTTT
NA | TRBJ1-3 | NA | TRBV5-6 | CASSPPSRGIRNTIYF | TGTGCCAGCAGCCCCCCTTCGCGGGGTATCCGAAACACCATATATTTT
NA | TRBJ1-1 | NA | TRBV7-9 | CASSIGAPGNTEAFF | TGTGCCAGCAGCATAGGAGCCCCGGGGAACACTGAAGCTTTCTTT
TRBD1 | TRBJ1-5 | NA | TRBV18 | CASSPPRSTGGLVDQPQHF | TGTGCCAGCTCACCACCGAGATCCACAGGGGGCTTAGTAGACCAGCCCCAGCATTTT
NA | TRBJ1-5 | NA | TRBV19 | CASSIQGTPGNQPQHF | TGTGCCAGTAGTATTCAAGGGACCCCCGGCAATCAGCCCCAGCATTTT
NA | TRBJ1-2 | NA | TRBV28 | CASSLGQGADYGYTF | TGTGCCAGCAGTTTAGGGCAGGGCGCAGACTATGGCTACACCTTC
NA | TRBJ2-2 | NA | TRBV12-3/TRBV12-4 | CASSQRLTGELFF | TGTGCCAGCAGCCAGCGCCTAACCGGGGAGCTGTTTTTT
NA | TRBJ1-2 | NA | TRBV10-3 | CAITRDRPVNYGYTF | TGTGCCATCACTCGAGACCGGCCAGTTAACTATGGCTACACCTTC
TRBD2 | TRBJ2-3 | NA | TRBV27 | CASSQQIAGRTDTQYF | TGTGCCAGCAGTCAGCAGATAGCGGGGCGGACAGATACGCAGTATTTT